This is a list of T cell receptor beta chains from one sample in a study of PD-L1 blockade in urothelial cancer. The table came from immunoSEQ multiplex PCR; TCRdb's copy has only in-frame clones and leaves some out. The table records 35,000 to 40,000 clones, roughly 82% of them present only once. Specimen: PBMCs, collected around atezolizumab (anti-PD-L1) treatment. These receptors all come from a man aged 55 to 69 with urothelial cancer. CDR3s include the opening cysteine and the closing phenylalanine or tryptophan. D genes are given only for firm matches. The size entry is marked missing in some rows and otherwise reads once, few, many or a size class.

cdr3_nt: TGCAGCGCGACGACACGGTTAGCCAAAAACATTCAGTACTTC; cdr3_aa: CSATTRLAKNIQYF; j_call: TRBJ2-4; v_call: TRBV29-1; d_call: NA; clone_size: NA
cdr3_nt: TGTGCCAGCAGTTTTGGGCCGGGGGGAGGTGAGCAGTTCTTC; cdr3_aa: CASSFGPGGGEQFF; j_call: TRBJ2-1; v_call: TRBV7-9; d_call: TRBD2; clone_size: NA
cdr3_nt: TGTGCCAGCAGTTACCGGCCTAGCGGGGAGGGCAATGAGCAGTTCTTC; cdr3_aa: CASSYRPSGEGNEQFF; j_call: TRBJ2-1; v_call: TRBV2; d_call: TRBD2; clone_size: NA
cdr3_nt: TGTGCCAGCAGCTTGGCAGGGACAACTAATGAAAAACTGTTTTTT; cdr3_aa: CASSLAGTTNEKLFF; j_call: TRBJ1-4; v_call: TRBV5-5; d_call: NA; clone_size: NA
cdr3_nt: TGCGCCAGCTCGATAGGGGTGGCTAATGAAAAACTGTTTTTT; cdr3_aa: CASSIGVANEKLFF; j_call: TRBJ1-4; v_call: TRBV5-1; d_call: NA; clone_size: NA
cdr3_nt: TGTGCCAGCAGCTTAGATACGGTGAGAACTGAAGCTTTCTTT; cdr3_aa: CASSLDTVRTEAFF; j_call: TRBJ1-1; v_call: TRBV7-2; d_call: NA; clone_size: once
cdr3_nt: TGTGCCAGCTCAGCCGGGACAGGGAGCTCCTACGAGCAGTACTTC; cdr3_aa: CASSAGTGSSYEQYF; j_call: TRBJ2-7; v_call: TRBV18; d_call: TRBD1; clone_size: NA
cdr3_nt: TGTGCCAGCACCTTTTCGCAGGGAGGGGGCACTGAAGCTTTCTTT; cdr3_aa: CASTFSQGGGTEAFF; j_call: TRBJ1-1; v_call: TRBV6-6; d_call: NA; clone_size: NA
cdr3_nt: TGTGCCAGCAGCTGGGACTCCTCCTACGAGCAGTACTTC; cdr3_aa: CASSWDSSYEQYF; j_call: TRBJ2-7; v_call: TRBV16; d_call: NA; clone_size: NA
cdr3_nt: TGTGCCACCAGCCCACGCAGGGGTTACACTGAAGCTTTCTTT; cdr3_aa: CATSPRRGYTEAFF; j_call: TRBJ1-1; v_call: TRBV15; d_call: NA; clone_size: NA
cdr3_nt: TGTGCCATCAGTGTCGGACAGGGGTACGAGCAGTACTTC; cdr3_aa: CAISVGQGYEQYF; j_call: TRBJ2-7; v_call: TRBV10-3; d_call: TRBD1; clone_size: NA
cdr3_nt: TGTGCCAGTAGTATCGGGGGGGCCTCATACGAGCAGTACTTC; cdr3_aa: CASSIGGASYEQYF; j_call: TRBJ2-7; v_call: TRBV19; d_call: TRBD2; clone_size: NA
cdr3_nt: TGTGCCAGCAGCCAGGTCCTTAATGAAAAACTGTTTTTT; cdr3_aa: CASSQVLNEKLFF; j_call: TRBJ1-4; v_call: TRBV27; d_call: NA; clone_size: NA
cdr3_nt: TGCGCCAGCAGCGCCCAAAACGGAGTAAAAGAGACCCAGTACTTC; cdr3_aa: CASSAQNGVKETQYF; j_call: TRBJ2-5; v_call: TRBV5-1; d_call: NA; clone_size: NA
cdr3_nt: TGTGCCAGCAGCTTAGGTACAGGGACGTCTCAGCCCCAGCATTTT; cdr3_aa: CASSLGTGTSQPQHF; j_call: TRBJ1-5; v_call: TRBV7-6; d_call: NA; clone_size: few
cdr3_nt: TGTGCCAGCAGCTTGGCCCCTCGGGGAGATACGCAGTATTTT; cdr3_aa: CASSLAPRGDTQYF; j_call: TRBJ2-3; v_call: TRBV7-2; d_call: NA; clone_size: few
cdr3_nt: TGTGCCAGTAGTATGATGAGGGACTGGAATTCAGATACGCAGTATTTT; cdr3_aa: CASSMMRDWNSDTQYF; j_call: TRBJ2-3; v_call: TRBV19; d_call: NA; clone_size: NA
cdr3_nt: TGTGCCAGCAGCTCCCAGGGGGCCTACGAGCAGTACTTC; cdr3_aa: CASSSQGAYEQYF; j_call: TRBJ2-7; v_call: TRBV5-4; d_call: TRBD1; clone_size: NA
cdr3_nt: TGTGCCAGCAGCTTGGGGGGACTAGCGGGGCGTTGGGAGACCCAGTACTTC; cdr3_aa: CASSLGGLAGRWETQYF; j_call: TRBJ2-5; v_call: TRBV5-6; d_call: TRBD2; clone_size: NA
cdr3_nt: TGTGCCAGCAGCGAATTCAGCGGGGGGGACACAGATACGCAGTATTTT; cdr3_aa: CASSEFSGGDTDTQYF; j_call: TRBJ2-3; v_call: TRBV7-8; d_call: TRBD2; clone_size: NA
cdr3_nt: TGCGCCAGCAGCTTAGAGGATAACGAAAAACTGTTTTTT; cdr3_aa: CASSLEDNEKLFF; j_call: TRBJ1-4; v_call: TRBV5-1; d_call: NA; clone_size: NA
cdr3_nt: TGTGCCAGCAGTTACACCACACAGGGGAAAGATACGCAGTATTTT; cdr3_aa: CASSYTTQGKDTQYF; j_call: TRBJ2-3; v_call: TRBV2; d_call: TRBD1; clone_size: NA
cdr3_nt: TGTGCCAGCAGACGGACCGGGACAGGGAATCAGCCCCAGCATTTT; cdr3_aa: CASRRTGTGNQPQHF; j_call: TRBJ1-5; v_call: TRBV27; d_call: TRBD1; clone_size: few